What follows are 30 T cell receptor beta chains derived from one specimen sequenced in a study of T cell responses to AZD1222 COVID-19 vaccine. Produced via immunoSEQ multiplex PCR; TCRdb's table is partial and in-frame only. This table has about 140,000 clones, 80% to 95% appearing once. The input for sequencing was peripheral blood, taken 28 days after the second AZD1222 dose. All receptors derive from an adult who received the AZD1222 COVID-19 vaccine.

The chain is built from TRBV30 and TRBJ1-1; D not certain. In germline, CDR1 is GTSNPN, CDR2 SVGIG (reference sequence). Trimming pared 2 bases from V and 4 bases from J, leaving 5 bases between. This CDR3 region has 11 residues. CDR3 nucleotides: TGTGCCTGGAGTTTACGCACTGAAGCTTTCTTT. Residues: CAWSLRTEAFF.

V and J are TRBV2 and TRBJ2-2, with 10 bases lining up with TRBD1. With 6 bases clipped from V and 4 bases from J, the junction kept 5 bases outside the gene matches. CDR1 is SNHLY, CDR2 FYNNEI, per germline. This CDR3 has 15 amino acids. CDR3 bases: TGTGCCAGCAGCGGGACAGGGGCGCTCACCGGGGAGCTGTTTTTT. Its protein is CASSGTGALTGELFF. Complete variable domain (other parts from reference TRBV2 and TRBJ2-2): EPEVTQTPSHQVTQMGQEVILRCVPISNHLYFYWYRQILGQKVEFLVSFYNNEISEKSEIFDDQFSVERPDGSNFTLKIRSTKLEDSAMYFCASSGTGALTGELFFGEGSRLTVL.

The chain couples TRBV4-2 to TRBJ2-5; D is uncertain. The germline V gene encodes CDR1 LGHNA and CDR2 YNFKEQ. The CDR3 has 17 amino acids. Trimming cost V 0 bases and J 4 bases, with 18 bases left between them. This chain's CDR3 is CASSQDSILRIRETQYF. Written as DNA, the CDR3 is TGTGCCAGCAGCCAAGATTCGATACTCAGGATTCGAGAGACCCAGTACTTC.

This chain joins TRBV28 and TRBJ1-4; possibly TRBD1 for D (5 bases). CDR3 length: 18 residues. From germline, CDR1 is MDHEN and CDR2 SYDVKM. Trimming took 5 bases from V and 0 from J, leaving 19 bases between them. The CDR3 region has the DNA TGTGCCAGCAGTACAGGAGGCGGTTCTCTTGCAACTAATGAAAAACTGTTTTTT. Translated, it gives CASSTGGGSLATNEKLFF.

DNA for the CDR3: TGTGCCAGCAGCGTAGCTGGAGGACAGGCGAACACCGGGGAGCTGTTTTTT. This encodes CASSVAGGQANTGELFF. The chain uses TRBV9 and TRBJ2-2; TRBD1 agrees at 7 bases. The junction had 5 bases not matched to a gene; V was cut back by 0 bases and J by 0 bases. Germline loops: CDR1 SGDLS, CDR2 YYNGEE. The CDR3 length is 17 residues.

V usage is TRBV28 and J usage is TRBJ1-1; no reliable D call. Germline V lookup: CDR1 MDHEN, CDR2 SYDVKM. V shed 3 bases and J shed 10 bases, with 12 bases lying between them. This CDR3 contains 12 residues. The CDR3: CASSFEGSGAFF. The DNA of the CDR3 is TGTGCCAGCAGTTTTGAAGGGTCCGGAGCTTTCTTT.

The rearrangement uses TRBV9 and TRBJ2-2; D uncertain. Germline CDR1 and CDR2: SGDLS and YYNGEE. This CDR3 has 16 residues. The germline V and J ends were trimmed by 4 bases and 1 base, with 14 bases remaining between them. CDR3 in DNA: TGTGCCAGCAGCACCGCTGCCGGATTGAACACCGGGGAGCTGTTTTTT. This gives the protein CASSTAAGLNTGELFF.

The genes are TRBV10-3 and TRBJ2-7; 8 bases map to TRBD1. The J segment lost 6 bases and the V segment lost 6 bases, leaving 4 bases of the junction unmatched. The length of the CDR3 is 12 residues. Looked up from germline, CDR1 is ENHRY and CDR2 is SYGVKD. The CDR3 loop reads CAISKQGGEQYF. In DNA form, the CDR3 reads TGTGCCATCAGCAAACAGGGGGGCGAGCAGTACTTC.

Only a few counts were recorded for this clone. The rearrangement links TRBV3-1 (or the pseudogene TRBV3-2) to TRBJ2-7, with 7 bases lining up with TRBD1. The length of the CDR3 is 14 residues. The germline V gene encodes CDR1 LGHDT and CDR2 YNNKEL (reference sequence). V shed 0 bases and J 5 bases; nucleotides not matched to a gene: 4. The CDR3 is CASSQEQGDHEQYF. Here the CDR3 DNA reads TGTGCCAGCAGCCAAGAGCAGGGGGACCACGAGCAGTACTTC.

V is TRBV13 and J is TRBJ1-1; D unclear. The ends were cut back, 7 bases at V and 3 bases at J, with 12 bases in the middle. Germline lookup yields CDR1 PRHDT and CDR2 FYEKMQ (reference sequence). The CDR3 spans 13 residues. The CDR3 DNA reads TGTGCCAGCACCATCCCTCGGGACACTGAAGCTTTCTTT. Translated, it gives CASTIPRDTEAFF. Supplemented by reference TRBV13 and TRBJ1-1, the full variable domain reads AAGVIQSPRHLIKEKRETATLKCYPIPRHDTVYWYQQGPGQDPQFLISFYEKMQSDKGSIPDRFSAQQFSDYHSELNMSSLELGDSALYFCASTIPRDTEAFFGQGTRLTVV.

V gene TRBV6-6 combines with J gene TRBJ2-7; D uncertain. Between the trimmed V and J ends, which lost 1 base and 6 bases, there was a span of 10 bases. CDR1 and CDR2 from the germline V gene are MNHNY and SVGAGI (reference sequence). The CDR3 sequence is 13 residues long. The CDR3: CASSYFGVAEQYF. CDR3 DNA: TGTGCCAGCAGTTACTTTGGGGTTGCCGAGCAGTACTTC.

This clone showed up just once. This chain joins TRBV28 and TRBJ2-1; D possibly corresponds to TRBD1 (5 bases). The germline V and J ends were trimmed by 4 bases and 0 bases, with 10 bases remaining between them. In germline, CDR1 is MDHEN, CDR2 SYDVKM. This CDR3 region has 15 residues. In nucleotides, the CDR3 is TGTGCCAGCAGTTCACAGGAGAGCTCCTACAATGAGCAGTTCTTC. This gives the protein CASSSQESSYNEQFF. Full variable domain (remainder filled in from reference TRBV28 and TRBJ2-1): DVKVTQSSRYLVKRTGEKVFLECVQDMDHENMFWYRQDPGLGLRLIYFSYDVKMKEKGDIPEGYSVSREKKERFSLILESASTNQTSMYLCASSSQESSYNEQFFGPGTRLTVL.

The V call is TRBV18, the J call TRBJ1-2; D possibly corresponds to TRBD1 (5 bases). V lost 2 bases and J 1 base, leaving 8 bases between the germline ends. The length of the CDR3 is 14 residues. Germline CDR1 KGHSH, CDR2 LQKENI. CDR3 sequence: CASSPTQGNYGYTF. The CDR3 DNA reads as TGTGCCAGCTCACCAACCCAGGGTAACTATGGCTACACCTTC.

With regard to this clone: As the CDR3 is not closed by the conserved phenylalanine or tryptophan, this likely results from a read error. Because the CDR3's place on the DNA is in doubt, the DNA is left out and the CDR3 is given as listed by TCRdb. The rearrangement joins TRBV12-3 or TRBV12-4 to TRBJ1-1; the table's D gene call, TRBD1, was not cross checked with the DNA. The CDR3 is 13 residues long, ends included. The CDR3 sequence: CASSLVGPGQGTM.

The genes are TRBV2 and TRBJ1-6, with D uncertain. There are 14 residues in the CDR3. Deletions cut 3 bases from V and 10 bases from J, with 13 bases between. The germline V gene encodes CDR1 SNHLY and CDR2 FYNNEI. Written as DNA, the CDR3 is TGTGCCAGCAGTGAGGCAGGCCTTAGATCACCCCTCCACTTT. Amino acids: CASSEAGLRSPLHF.

This clone occurred once. The chain recombines TRBV6-5 with TRBJ1-5; no reliable D call. The CDR3 consists of 14 residues. Germline V gene lookup returns CDR1 MNHEY and CDR2 SVGAGI. V was shortened by 0 bases and J by 4 bases, with 7 bases between the two germline ends. The CDR3 sequence is CASSYSARNQPQHF. CDR3 coding DNA: TGTGCCAGCAGTTACTCGGCCAGAAATCAGCCCCAGCATTTT.

The chain is built from TRBV3-1 (or the pseudogene TRBV3-2) and TRBJ2-5, with a weak D call TRBD2 (5 bases). Germline values: CDR1 LGHDT, CDR2 YNNKEL (reference sequence). V was pared by 0 bases and J by 6 bases, with 17 bases between. The CDR3 is made up of 16 amino acids. The DNA for the CDR3 is TGTGCCAGCAGCCAAGATTTGAGCGGAAAAATCAAGACCCAGTACTTC. This translates into CASSQDLSGKIKTQYF.

This clone was recorded once. The junction differs from germline at one of its ends, possibly a read error. The sample carries other DNA sequences with the same CDR3. The J gene is TRBJ1-2, the V gene TRBV4-2; D not resolved. Germline V gives CDR1 LGHNA, CDR2 YNFKEQ. The length of the CDR3 is 14 residues. CDR3 in amino acids: CASSQEWTTYGYTF. The CDR3 nucleotides read TGTGCCAGTAGCCAAGAATGGACTACCTATGGCTACACCTTC.

The V and J genes are TRBV20-1 and TRBJ1-5; D is uncertain. Trimming took 3 bases from V and 0 from J, leaving 9 bases between them. Germline V gene sequence: CDR1 DFQATT, CDR2 SNEGSKA (reference sequence). CDR3 length: 14 residues. This CDR3 reads CSASLQHSNQPQHF. The CDR3 coding sequence is TGCAGTGCTAGTCTGCAGCATAGCAATCAGCCCCAGCATTTT.

The CDR3 spells CASSIEGNGADTQYF. CDR3 nucleotide sequence: TGTGCCAGCAGCATCGAAGGGAATGGCGCAGATACGCAGTATTTT. V is TRBV5-8 and J is TRBJ2-3; D remains unclear. The CDR3 contains 15 residues. Per the germline V gene, CDR1 is SGHTS and CDR2 is YDEGEE. V was pared by 4 bases and J by 4 bases, with 16 bases between.

The chain recombines TRBV7-9 with TRBJ2-1, with D hard to call. Trimming took 5 bases from V and 5 from J, leaving 4 bases between them. The CDR3 is 11 amino acids. In germline, CDR1 is SEHNR, CDR2 FQNEAQ (reference sequence). CDR3 sequence (DNA): TGTGCCAGCAGCCAGAACAATGAGCAGTTCTTC. This translates into CASSQNNEQFF.

The count of this clone is one. J is TRBJ1-3 and V is TRBV12-3 or TRBV12-4, with 8 bases aligning to TRBD1. With 2 bases clipped from V and 7 bases from J, the junction kept 1 base outside the gene matches. The CDR3 has 13 residues. CDR3 amino acids: CASSLRQGNTIYF. CDR3 in DNA: TGTGCCAGCAGTTTACGACAGGGGAACACCATATATTTT.

This clone has a handful of counts. The V and J genes are TRBV7-2 and TRBJ1-5; unclear D gene. Germline CDR1 reads SGHTA; CDR2 reads FQGNSA. The CDR3 loop spans 15 amino acids. V was pared by 0 bases and J by 2 bases, with 8 bases between. The CDR3 protein is CASSLARSGNQPQHF. The CDR3 DNA reads TGTGCCAGCAGCTTAGCGCGGAGTGGCAATCAGCCCCAGCATTTT.

This clone was counted between two and nine times. This chain uses TRBV2 with TRBJ1-1; no clear D gene. The germline V and J ends were trimmed by 7 bases and 0 bases, with 9 bases remaining between them. CDR1 is SNHLY, CDR2 FYNNEI, per germline. The CDR3 consists of 13 residues. Written as DNA, the CDR3 is TGTGCCAGCAAGACATTCATGAACACTGAAGCTTTCTTT. Protein: CASKTFMNTEAFF.

The chain is built from TRBV4-2 and TRBJ1-2, with D hard to call. This CDR3 contains 13 residues. The germline gives CDR1 LGHNA, CDR2 YNFKEQ. V gave up 0 bases and J gave up 7 bases, with 9 bases separating them. CDR3 DNA: TGTGCCAGCAGCCAAGAGTCCGGGTCTGGCTACACCTTC. Translation gives CASSQESGSGYTF.

The chain recombines TRBV3-1 (or the pseudogene TRBV3-2) with TRBJ1-6; possibly TRBD1 for D (6 bases). Between the trimmed V and J ends, which lost 1 base and 5 bases, there was a span of 6 bases. The CDR3 is 14 amino acids. The V gene's germline CDR1 is LGHDT and CDR2 YNNKEL (reference sequence). The CDR3 reads CASSQGQDNSPLHF. Here the CDR3 DNA reads TGTGCCAGCAGCCAAGGACAGGATAATTCACCCCTCCACTTT.

The chain combines TRBV19 with TRBJ1-1; D unclear. V dropped 3 bases and J dropped 1 base, with 6 bases sitting between them. The germline gives CDR1 LNHDA, CDR2 SQIVND (reference sequence). The CDR3 sequence is 13 residues long. The CDR3 sequence: CASSMSWNTEAFF. For the CDR3, the DNA is TGTGCCAGTAGTATGTCCTGGAACACTGAAGCTTTCTTT.

This clone was seen a single time. V is TRBV12-3 or TRBV12-4 and J is TRBJ1-2; TRBD1 is a possible D gene (5 bases). The CDR3 sequence is 11 residues long. Trimming removed 6 bases from V and 10 bases from J, with 12 bases in between. The CDR3 spells CASSPGLFYTF. The CDR3 region has the DNA TGTGCCAGCAGCCCGGGACTTTTCTACACCTTC.

The V call is TRBV24-1, the J call TRBJ1-2; 12 bases fit TRBD1. CDR1 and CDR2 (germline): KGHDR, SFDVKD. The CDR3 covers 13 residues. The ends lost 12 bases at V and 8 bases at J; junction bases unmatched: 9. Here the CDR3 reads CAAGGQGARGYTF. The CDR3 nucleotides read TGTGCCGCGGGGGGACAGGGGGCGCGGGGCTACACCTTC.

The chain couples TRBV7-9 to TRBJ1-4; 11 bases map to TRBD1. This CDR3 is 15 amino acids long. The ends lost 5 bases at V and 5 bases at J; junction bases unmatched: 4. Germline V lookup: CDR1 SEHNR, CDR2 FQNEAQ (reference sequence). The CDR3: CASSTWDRGNEKLFF. CDR3 DNA sequence: TGTGCCAGCAGCACCTGGGACAGGGGGAATGAAAAACTGTTTTTT.